The 19 T cell receptor beta chains presented below share a single source sample, sequenced in a study of identical twins. TCRdb processed the 5' RACE reads anew with MiXCR; each CDR3 protein has one entry. The table includes 1.5 million to 2 million distinct CDR3 sequences, around a third detected once. The sequenced sample consisted of cord blood. The receptors come from a newborn girl in good health.

The V and J genes are TRBV29-1 and TRBJ2-1; 7 nucleotides align to TRBD2. CDR1 SQVTM and CDR2 ANQGSEA come from the germline V gene. Trimming took 4 bases from V and 9 from J; bases not matched to a gene: 3. The CDR3 has 11 amino acids. CDR3 DNA sequence: TGCAGCGTTGGGGGGGGGAGTGAGCAGTTCTTC. This codes for CSVGGGSEQFF.

The gene calls are TRBV18 and TRBJ1-2, with 10 bases fitting TRBD1. This CDR3 region has 14 residues. The germline CDR1 and CDR2 sequences are KGHSH and LQKENI. The trim removed 5 bases at V and 4 bases at J, leaving 4 bases unmatched. The chain's CDR3 is CASSKDRGAYGYTF. In nucleotides, the CDR3 is TGTGCCAGCTCAAAGGACAGGGGGGCCTATGGCTACACCTTC.

The table lists this clonotype with a few counts. CDR3 region: CSGMTGMNTEAFF. The CDR3 DNA sequence: TGCAGCGGCATGACAGGTATGAACACTGAAGCTTTCTTT. The chain uses TRBV29-1 and TRBJ1-1; tentative D call: TRBD1 (6 bases). The V and J ends lost 7 bases and 0 bases respectively, with 12 bases between them. There are 13 residues in the CDR3. The germline V gene has CDR1 SQVTM and CDR2 ANQGSEA.

The genes are TRBV10-3 and TRBJ1-5; D gene uncertain. The CDR3 totals 14 residues. Trimming left V 4 bases short and J 4 bases short, with 11 bases between. CDR1 and CDR2 (germline): ENHRY, SYGVKD. CDR3 bases: TGTGCCATCAGTGGAATGGGAAAAAATCAGCCCCAGCATTTT. Translation gives CAISGMGKNQPQHF.

J is TRBJ2-3 and V is TRBV20-1, with D perhaps matching TRBD1 (6 bases). The CDR3 has 14 amino acids. CDR1 is DFQATT, CDR2 SNEGSKA, per germline (reference sequence). Trimming removed 6 bases at V and 2 bases at J, with 15 bases between. In DNA form, the CDR3 reads TGCAGTGCCATCGACTGGACAGACACAGATACGCAGTATTTT. Its protein product is CSAIDWTDTDTQYF.

This clonotype was found a few times. The rearrangement links TRBV5-1 to TRBJ2-7; TRBD2 aligns across 13 bases. With V trimmed by 4 bases and J by 2 bases, 6 bases remained unmatched. Germline V gives CDR1 SGHRS, CDR2 YFSETQ. The CDR3 loop spans 16 amino acids. CDR3 protein: CASSIGLAGVPYEQYF. The DNA of the CDR3 is TGCGCCAGCAGCATAGGACTAGCGGGAGTCCCCTACGAGCAGTACTTC.

This clonotype has only a few counts. The chain links TRBV20-1 to TRBJ2-5; D is perhaps TRBD2 (6 bases). Germline CDR1 and CDR2: DFQATT and SNEGSKA (reference sequence). This CDR3 is built from 15 residues. Trimming removed 6 bases at V and 11 bases at J, with 28 bases between. CDR3 residues: CSANVFGGVGEEQYF. CDR3 coding DNA: TGCAGTGCCAACGTCTTCGGGGGAGTAGGTGAGGAGCAGTACTTC.

This clonotype came up a few times. The chain couples TRBV20-1 to TRBJ2-5, with D uncertain. The germline CDR1 and CDR2 sequences are DFQATT and SNEGSKA (reference sequence). The CDR3 runs to 12 residues. Trimming removed 5 bases at V and 5 bases at J, with 12 bases between. The CDR3 is CSAVGSRETQYF. CDR3 nucleotides: TGCAGTGCTGTGGGATCCCGCGAGACCCAGTACTTC.

The chain uses TRBV20-1 and TRBJ1-6; D uncertain. The CDR3 is made up of 15 amino acids. V lost 5 bases to trimming and J lost 0 bases, with 11 bases between them. The germline V gene encodes CDR1 DFQATT and CDR2 SNEGSKA (reference sequence). In nucleotides, the CDR3 is TGCAGTGCTCCTGATATTAGCTCCTATAATTCACCCCTCCACTTT. It codes for CSAPDISSYNSPLHF.

J is TRBJ1-2 and V is TRBV2, with D unclear. V was cut by 3 bases and J by 4 bases, with 9 bases left in between. This CDR3 has 13 residues. Germline V gene sequence: CDR1 SNHLY, CDR2 FYNNEI. The CDR3 here is CASSEAFPYGYTF. CDR3 DNA sequence: TGTGCCAGCAGTGAGGCGTTCCCCTATGGCTACACCTTC.

The chain uses TRBV7-9 and TRBJ2-7, with 12 bases fitting TRBD2. Germline CDR1 is SEHNR and CDR2 is FQNEAQ (reference sequence). V lost 2 bases and J lost 4; bases outside the gene matches: 9. The CDR3 length is 17 residues. CDR3 in amino acids: CASSLPLGLAGRYEQYF. CDR3 DNA: TGTGCCAGCAGCTTACCCCTCGGACTAGCGGGAAGGTACGAGCAGTACTTC.

The rearrangement joins TRBV14 to TRBJ2-1, with D perhaps matching TRBD1 or TRBD2 (5 bases each). V gave up 3 bases and J gave up 0 bases, with 9 bases separating them. The CDR3 totals 15 residues. CDR1 is SGHDN and CDR2 is FVKESK in the germline V gene. CDR3 protein: CASSQGPLSYNEQFF. CDR3 DNA: TGTGCCAGCAGCCAGGGACCCCTCTCCTACAATGAGCAGTTCTTC.

The chain joins TRBV2 to TRBJ2-5, with a weak D call TRBD1 (6 bases). V gave up 6 bases and J gave up 4 bases, with 12 bases separating them. The germline CDR1 and CDR2 sequences are SNHLY and FYNNEI. The CDR3 is 13 amino acids. The CDR3, as DNA: TGTGCCAGCAGGGAAACAGGGTTAGAGACCCAGTACTTC. Amino acids: CASRETGLETQYF.

This clonotype has only a few counts. The J gene is TRBJ2-3, the V gene TRBV10-3; TRBD1 aligns across 10 bases. The germline V gene encodes CDR1 ENHRY and CDR2 SYGVKD. The CDR3 extends over 15 amino acids. The V segment lost 6 bases and the J segment 4 bases; nucleotides outside the gene matches: 7. CDR3 residues: CAIRDPGQGPDTQYF. The CDR3 region has the DNA TGTGCCATCAGGGACCCGGGACAGGGGCCAGATACGCAGTATTTT.

Ten or more counts support this clonotype. This sequence joins TRBV20-1 and TRBJ1-2; weak D call: TRBD1 (6 bases). This CDR3 has 15 amino acids. Deletions cut 0 bases from V and 3 bases from J, with 14 bases between. Germline V gene data show CDR1 as DFQATT and CDR2 as SNEGSKA (reference sequence). CDR3 DNA sequence: TGCAGTGCTAGAGATCGAGGGGGGGGTGACTATGGCTACACCTTC. Amino acids: CSARDRGGGDYGYTF.

The chain links TRBV10-3 to TRBJ2-7; possible D gene TRBD1, 7 bases. Looked up from germline, CDR1 is ENHRY and CDR2 is SYGVKD. The CDR3 has 15 amino acids. Trimming removed 10 bases from V and 3 bases from J, with 22 bases in between. The CDR3 nucleotides read TGTGCCACCGACAAGGGGGCGACTAGTGGCTACGAGCAGTACTTC. Translating it yields CATDKGATSGYEQYF.

The J gene is TRBJ2-2, the V gene TRBV20-1; perhaps TRBD1 as D (6 bases). The V end lost 2 bases, the J end lost 2 bases, and 9 bases lay between the germline ends. The length of the CDR3 is 14 residues. CDR1 is DFQATT and CDR2 is SNEGSKA in the germline V gene (reference sequence). CDR3 amino acids: CSARKGGNTGELFF. CDR3 bases: TGCAGTGCTAGAAAAGGGGGTAACACCGGGGAGCTGTTTTTT.

V usage is TRBV24-1 and J usage is TRBJ1-1, with a tentative D call TRBD1 (6 bases). This CDR3 has 13 residues. CDR1 KGHDR and CDR2 SFDVKD come from the germline V gene. V was cut by 4 bases and J by 5 bases, with 10 bases left in between. The DNA of the CDR3 is TGTGCCACCAGTGACAGGGGTCGGACTGAAGCTTTCTTT. It is translated as CATSDRGRTEAFF.

This chain links TRBV28 with TRBJ2-5; D call uncertain. V was trimmed by 1 base and J by 13 bases, leaving 13 bases between them. CDR3 length: 12 amino acids. The germline V gene has CDR1 MDHEN and CDR2 SYDVKM. CDR3 protein: CASSLYSRTPYF. DNA of the CDR3: TGTGCCAGCAGTTTATACTCCAGGACGCCGTACTTC.